The clone carrying this T cell receptor beta chain was seen more than once but under ten times. Its specificity is unknown. In terms of origin and age, donors were healthy Caucasian individuals from Russia aged roughly 6 to 90. Germline V gene sequence: CDR1 KGHDR, CDR2 SFDVKD. The CDR3 runs to 15 residues. V shed 3 bases and J 3 bases; nucleotides not matched to a gene: 4. Primed by a sample-barcoded 5' primer and a J-beta primer mix, a second PCR proceeded for about 6 to 11 cycles. From the 5' RACE reads, TCRdb called clonotypes with MiXCR, one entry per CDR3 protein. There are 1.5 million to 2 million distinct CDR3 sequences in the sample; 28% occur only once, and 7.7% lies in the top ten. The data derive from a study of blood T cells in healthy people across ages. Findings and limits, study-wide: Strong correlation was found linking TCR beta diversity to naive T cell percentage. Estimates of total diversity, which came from one million sequenced T cells, were considered to be underestimates.

This receptor was obtained from a woman aged 25-40 years in good health. This chain uses TRBV24-1 with TRBJ2-3; 8 nucleotides align to TRBD1. The specimen was blood. CDR3 amino acids: CATSDRDRRTDTQYF. In DNA, the CDR3 is TGTGCCACCAGTGATCGGGACAGGAGGACAGATACGCAGTATTTT.